Listed below are T cell receptor beta chains from one sample, sequenced in a study of OX40 agonist ivuxolimab in advanced cancers. Profiling relied on immunoSEQ multiplex PCR, and the TCRdb table lists in-frame clones only, not all of them. The sample lists more than 80,000 clones; 85% to 95% were seen once. The specimen was CD4+ or CD8+ T cells sorted from blood, collected in a trial of the OX40 agonist ivuxolimab. The receptor set was obtained from an adult with an advanced solid tumor such as melanoma, head and neck, liver or kidney cancer. CDR3s include the opening cysteine and the closing phenylalanine or tryptophan. The D gene is left open where the match is weak. Clone size is given for some rows only: seen once, a few or many times, or a class if the clone is expanded.

D,J,V,size,CDR3,DNA
.,TRBJ2-1,TRBV29-1,.,CSVWDPRGSEGSEQFF,TGCAGCGTTTGGGACCCGAGGGGGTCCGAAGGGAGTGAGCAGTTCTTC
.,TRBJ2-2,TRBV5-1,few,CASSHPGGELFF,TGCGCCAGCAGCCACCCAGGGGGGGAGCTGTTTTTT
.,TRBJ2-5,TRBV5-5,.,CASSRPLQETQYF,TGTGCCAGCAGCCGGCCCCTCCAAGAGACCCAGTACTTC
TRBD2,TRBJ2-3,TRBV5-6,.,CASSRQRGTTDTQYF,TGTGCCAGCAGTAGACAGCGGGGGACCACAGATACGCAGTATTTT
TRBD2,TRBJ2-5,TRBV5-1,.,CASSFRPGGQETQYF,TGCGCCAGCAGCTTTCGCCCGGGAGGCCAAGAGACCCAGTACTTC
.,TRBJ1-1,TRBV28,.,CASRINGNTEAFF,TGTGCCAGCAGGATCAATGGGAACACTGAAGCTTTCTTT
.,TRBJ1-5,TRBV28,.,CASSSTGPGQPQHF,TGTGCCAGCAGTTCAACAGGGCCCGGTCAGCCCCAGCATTTT
TRBD1,TRBJ2-5,TRBV2,few,CASTGQGQETQYF,TGTGCCAGCACTGGACAGGGCCAGGAGACCCAGTACTTC
.,TRBJ2-3,TRBV25-1,.,CASTTRTDTQYF,TGTGCCAGCACTACCCGCACAGATACGCAGTATTTT
.,TRBJ1-2,TRBV5-1,once,CASRDDQGYGYTF,TGCGCCAGCAGGGACGACCAGGGTTATGGCTACACCTTC
.,TRBJ1-5,TRBV2,.,CASSYQTEIQPQHF,TGTGCCAGCAGTTACCAAACAGAGATTCAGCCCCAGCATTTT
.,TRBJ2-6,TRBV5-4,.,CASSSSSQLGANVLTF,TGTGCCAGCAGCTCGAGCTCTCAACTCGGGGCCAACGTCCTGACTTTC
.,TRBJ1-3,TRBV27,.,CASSLASAGNTIYF,TGTGCCAGCAGTTTGGCCTCTGCTGGAAACACCATATATTTT
TRBD1,TRBJ1-1,TRBV25-1,.,CASSDPGQGLNTEAFF,TGTGCCAGCAGTGACCCCGGACAGGGGCTGAACACTGAAGCTTTCTTT
TRBD2,TRBJ2-3,TRBV4-3,once,CASSRTSGRARSTDTQYF,TGCGCCAGCAGCCGGACTAGCGGGAGGGCCAGGAGCACAGATACGCAGTATTTT
.,TRBJ2-2,TRBV9,.,CASSVGNTGELFF,TGTGCCAGCAGCGTAGGAAACACCGGGGAGCTGTTTTTT
.,TRBJ2-5,TRBV7-9,.,CASSRIAPGTPRFEETQYF,TGTGCCAGCAGTCGAATAGCCCCGGGGACTCCCCGCTTTGAAGAGACCCAGTACTTC
.,TRBJ2-3,TRBV11-3,.,CASSLTIYSTDTQYF,TGTGCCAGCAGCCTTACGATTTACAGCACAGATACGCAGTATTTT
.,TRBJ2-5,TRBV4-3,.,CASSQQGQETQYF,TGCGCCAGCAGTCAACAGGGACAAGAGACCCAGTACTTC
.,TRBJ1-2,TRBV6-5,.,CASRYQGPTIYGYTF,TGTGCCAGCAGGTACCAAGGACCTACCATCTATGGCTACACCTTC
.,TRBJ2-3,TRBV28,.,CASSLRTDTQYF,TGTGCCAGCAGTTTAAGGACAGATACGCAGTATTTT
TRBD1,TRBJ1-4,TRBV28,.,CASRPPGQGYEKLFF,TGTGCCAGCAGACCCCCGGGACAGGGGTATGAAAAACTGTTTTTT
TRBD2,TRBJ2-5,TRBV7-2,.,CASSRGGETQYF,TGTGCCAGCAGCCGCGGGGGGGAGACCCAGTACTTC
.,TRBJ1-3,TRBV19,.,CASRSTGNTIYF,TGTGCCAGTAGATCAACTGGAAACACCATATATTTT
.,TRBJ2-1,TRBV9,.,CASSVDRYNEQFF,TGTGCCAGCAGCGTGGACCGCTACAATGAGCAGTTCTTC
.,TRBJ2-1,TRBV5-8,once,CASSLAASGGSYNEQFF,TGTGCCAGCAGCTTGGCCGCGAGCGGAGGCTCCTACAATGAGCAGTTCTTC
.,TRBJ1-1,TRBV6-6,.,CASSNRDGGSTEAFF,TGTGCCAGCAGTAATCGGGACGGTGGGAGCACTGAAGCTTTCTTT